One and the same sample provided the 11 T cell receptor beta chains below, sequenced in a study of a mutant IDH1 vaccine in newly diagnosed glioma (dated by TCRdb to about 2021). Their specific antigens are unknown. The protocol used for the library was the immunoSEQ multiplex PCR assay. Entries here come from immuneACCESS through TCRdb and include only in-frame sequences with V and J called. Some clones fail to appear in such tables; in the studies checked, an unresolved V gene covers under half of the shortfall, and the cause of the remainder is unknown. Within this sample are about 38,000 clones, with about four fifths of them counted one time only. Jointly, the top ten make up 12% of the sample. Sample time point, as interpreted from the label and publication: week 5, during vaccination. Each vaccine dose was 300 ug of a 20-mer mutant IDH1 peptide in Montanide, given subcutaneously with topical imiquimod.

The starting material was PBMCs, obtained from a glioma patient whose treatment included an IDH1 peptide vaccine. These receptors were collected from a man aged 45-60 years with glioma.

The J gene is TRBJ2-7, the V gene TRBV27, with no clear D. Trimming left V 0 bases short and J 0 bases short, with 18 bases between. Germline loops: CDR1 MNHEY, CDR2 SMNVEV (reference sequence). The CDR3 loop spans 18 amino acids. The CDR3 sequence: CASSLSSPTHASSYEQYF. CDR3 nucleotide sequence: TGTGCCAGCAGTTTATCGTCCCCTACACACGCGAGCTCCTACGAGCAGTACTTC.

CDR3 nucleotides: TGTGCCAGCAGCCTGATAGGTGGAAACACCATATATTTT. Translating gives CASSLIGGNTIYF. V is TRBV5-5 and J is TRBJ1-3; D unresolved. Germline CDR1 SGHKS, CDR2 YYEKEE (reference sequence). V was shortened by 4 bases and J by 3 bases, with 8 bases between the two germline ends. The CDR3 sequence is 13 residues long.

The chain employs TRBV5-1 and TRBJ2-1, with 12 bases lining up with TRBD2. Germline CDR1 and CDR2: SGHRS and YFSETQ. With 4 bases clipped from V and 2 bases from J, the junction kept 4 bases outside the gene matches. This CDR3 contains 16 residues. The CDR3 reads CASSNLAGGPYNEQFF. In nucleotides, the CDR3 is TGCGCCAGCAGCAACCTAGCGGGAGGGCCCTACAATGAGCAGTTCTTC.

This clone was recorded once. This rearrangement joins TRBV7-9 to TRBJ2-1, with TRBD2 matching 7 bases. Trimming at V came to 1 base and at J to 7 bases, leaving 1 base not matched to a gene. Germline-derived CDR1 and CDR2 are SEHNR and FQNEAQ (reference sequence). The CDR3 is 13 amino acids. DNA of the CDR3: TGTGCCAGCAGCTTAGGAGCGGGAAATGAGCAGTTCTTC. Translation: CASSLGAGNEQFF.

The CDR3, as DNA: TGTGCCAGCAACCCTAGCGGGGGGTCTAACACCGGGGAGCTGTTTTTT. Translating it yields CASNPSGGSNTGELFF. This rearrangement joins TRBV2 to TRBJ2-2, with TRBD2 identical over 11 bases. Losses at the gene ends were 7 bases for V and 2 bases for J; bases not matched to a gene: 6. Germline assignment: CDR1 SNHLY and CDR2 FYNNEI. This CDR3 is built from 16 residues. Full variable domain (missing parts from reference TRBV2 and TRBJ2-2): EPEVTQTPSHQVTQMGQEVILRCVPISNHLYFYWYRQILGQKVEFLVSFYNNEISEKSEIFDDQFSVERPDGSNFTLKIRSTKLEDSAMYFCASNPSGGSNTGELFFGEGSRLTVL.

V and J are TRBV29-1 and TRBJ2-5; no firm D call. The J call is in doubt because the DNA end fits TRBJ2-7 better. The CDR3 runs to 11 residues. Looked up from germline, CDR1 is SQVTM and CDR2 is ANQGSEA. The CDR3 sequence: CSVGGTYEQYF. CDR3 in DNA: TGCAGCGTTGGGGGTACCTACGAGCAGTACTTC.

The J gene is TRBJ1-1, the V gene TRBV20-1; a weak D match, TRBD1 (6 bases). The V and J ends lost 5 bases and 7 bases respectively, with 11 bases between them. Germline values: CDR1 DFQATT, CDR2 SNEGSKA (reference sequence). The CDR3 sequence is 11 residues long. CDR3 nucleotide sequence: TGCAGTGCTCGCAGGGGCCATGAAGCTTTCTTT. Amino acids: CSARRGHEAFF.

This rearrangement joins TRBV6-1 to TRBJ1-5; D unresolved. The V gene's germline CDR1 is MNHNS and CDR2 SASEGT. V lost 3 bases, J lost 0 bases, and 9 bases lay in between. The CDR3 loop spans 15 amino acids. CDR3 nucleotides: TGTGCCAGCAGTGATAACGCGGGTAGCAATCAGCCCCAGCATTTT. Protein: CASSDNAGSNQPQHF.

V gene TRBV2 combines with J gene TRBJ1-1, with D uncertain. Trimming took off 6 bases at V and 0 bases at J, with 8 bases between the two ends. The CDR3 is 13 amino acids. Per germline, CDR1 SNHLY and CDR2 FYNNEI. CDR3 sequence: CASRTVMNTEAFF. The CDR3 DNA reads TGTGCCAGCAGAACGGTTATGAACACTGAAGCTTTCTTT.

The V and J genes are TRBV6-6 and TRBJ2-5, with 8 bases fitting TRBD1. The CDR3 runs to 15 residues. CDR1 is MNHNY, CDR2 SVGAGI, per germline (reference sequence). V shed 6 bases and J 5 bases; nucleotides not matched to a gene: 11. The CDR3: CASRDAGGLGETQYF. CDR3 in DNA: TGTGCCAGCAGAGATGCAGGGGGCCTAGGGGAGACCCAGTACTTC.

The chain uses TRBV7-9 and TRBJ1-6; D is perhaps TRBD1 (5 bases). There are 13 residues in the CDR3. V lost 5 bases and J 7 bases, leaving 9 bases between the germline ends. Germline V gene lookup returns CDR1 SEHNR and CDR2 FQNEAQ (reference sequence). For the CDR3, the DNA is TGTGCCAGCAGCGCCCGACAGAATTCACCCCTCCACTTT. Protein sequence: CASSARQNSPLHF. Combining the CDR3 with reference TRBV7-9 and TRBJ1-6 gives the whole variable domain DTGVSQNPRHKITKRGQNVTFRCDPISEHNRLYWYRQTLGQGPEFLTYFQNEAQLEKSRLLSDRFSAERPKGSFSTLEIQRTEQGDSAMYLCASSARQNSPLHFGNGTRLTVT.